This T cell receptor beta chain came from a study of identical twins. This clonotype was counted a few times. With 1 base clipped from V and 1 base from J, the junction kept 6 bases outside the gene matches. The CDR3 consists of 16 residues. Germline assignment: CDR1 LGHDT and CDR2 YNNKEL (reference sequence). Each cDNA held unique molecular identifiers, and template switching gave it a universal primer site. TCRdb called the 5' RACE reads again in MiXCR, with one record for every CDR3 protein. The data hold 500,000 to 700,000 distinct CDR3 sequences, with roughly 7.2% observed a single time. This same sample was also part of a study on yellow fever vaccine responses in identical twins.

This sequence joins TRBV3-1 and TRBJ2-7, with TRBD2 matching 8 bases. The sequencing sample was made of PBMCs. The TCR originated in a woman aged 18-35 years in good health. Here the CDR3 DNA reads TGTGCCAGCAGCCAAGGAGCCAGCGGGGGATCCTACGAGCAGTACGTC. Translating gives CASSQGASGGSYEQYV.